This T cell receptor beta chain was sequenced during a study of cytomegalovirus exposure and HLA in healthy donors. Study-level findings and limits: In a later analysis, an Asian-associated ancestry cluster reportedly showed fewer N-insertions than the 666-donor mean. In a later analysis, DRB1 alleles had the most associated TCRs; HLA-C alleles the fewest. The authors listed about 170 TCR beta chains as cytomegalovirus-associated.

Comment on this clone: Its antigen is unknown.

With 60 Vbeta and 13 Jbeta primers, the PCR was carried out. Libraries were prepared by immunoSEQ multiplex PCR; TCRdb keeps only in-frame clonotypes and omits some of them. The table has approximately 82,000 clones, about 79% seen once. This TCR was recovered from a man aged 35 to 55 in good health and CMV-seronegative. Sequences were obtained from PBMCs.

The CDR3 loop reads CASSHPLTGQPYNEQFF. The CDR3 nucleotides are TGTGCCAGCAGCCACCCTCTGACGGGACAGCCATACAATGAGCAGTTCTTC. The chain couples TRBV4-2 to TRBJ2-1, with 7 bases fitting TRBD1. V lost 3 bases and J lost 4; bases outside the gene matches: 12. This CDR3 has 17 amino acids. CDR1 and CDR2 (germline): LGHNA, YNFKEQ.